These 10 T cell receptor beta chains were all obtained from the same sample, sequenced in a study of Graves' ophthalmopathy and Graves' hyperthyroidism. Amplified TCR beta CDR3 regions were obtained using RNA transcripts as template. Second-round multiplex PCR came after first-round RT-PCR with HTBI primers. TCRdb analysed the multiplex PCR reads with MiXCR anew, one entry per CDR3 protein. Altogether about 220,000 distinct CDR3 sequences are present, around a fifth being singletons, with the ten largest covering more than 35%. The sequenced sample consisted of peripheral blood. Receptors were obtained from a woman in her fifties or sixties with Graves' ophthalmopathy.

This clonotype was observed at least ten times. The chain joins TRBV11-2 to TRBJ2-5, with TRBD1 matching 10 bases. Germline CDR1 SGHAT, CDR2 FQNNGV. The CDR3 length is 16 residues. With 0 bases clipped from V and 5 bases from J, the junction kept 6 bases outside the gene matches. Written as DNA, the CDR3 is TGTGCCAGCAGCTTAGATCGGGGACAGGGGTCCGAGACCCAGTACTTC. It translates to CASSLDRGQGSETQYF. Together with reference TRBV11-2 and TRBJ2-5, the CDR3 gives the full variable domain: EAGVAQSPRYKIIEKRQSVAFWCNPISGHATLYWYQQILGQGPKLLIQFQNNGVVDDSQLPKDRFSAERLKGVDSTLKIQPAKLEDSAVYLCASSLDRGQGSETQYFGPGTRLLVL.

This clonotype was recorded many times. CDR3 loop: CASSYGTARELFF. CDR3 sequence (DNA): TGTGCCAGCAGTTACGGGACTGCGAGGGAGCTGTTTTTT. J is TRBJ2-2 and V is TRBV27, with TRBD2 as a possible D gene (6 bases). There are 13 residues in the CDR3. Per the germline V gene, CDR1 is MNHEY and CDR2 is SMNVEV (reference sequence). V was clipped by 4 bases and J by 9 bases, with 12 bases between them.

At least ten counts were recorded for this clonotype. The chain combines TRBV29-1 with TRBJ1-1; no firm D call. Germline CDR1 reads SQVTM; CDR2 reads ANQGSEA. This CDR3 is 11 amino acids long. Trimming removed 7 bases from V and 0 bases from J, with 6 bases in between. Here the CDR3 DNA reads TGCAGCGCCGTTATGAACACTGAAGCTTTCTTT. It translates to CSAVMNTEAFF.

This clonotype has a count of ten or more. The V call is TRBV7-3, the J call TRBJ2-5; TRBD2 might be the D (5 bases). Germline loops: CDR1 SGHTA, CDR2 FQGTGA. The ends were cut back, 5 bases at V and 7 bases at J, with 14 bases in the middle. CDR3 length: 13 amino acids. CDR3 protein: CASSLSGPGTQYF. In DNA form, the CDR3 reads TGTGCCAGCAGCCTAAGCGGACCCGGGACCCAGTACTTC.

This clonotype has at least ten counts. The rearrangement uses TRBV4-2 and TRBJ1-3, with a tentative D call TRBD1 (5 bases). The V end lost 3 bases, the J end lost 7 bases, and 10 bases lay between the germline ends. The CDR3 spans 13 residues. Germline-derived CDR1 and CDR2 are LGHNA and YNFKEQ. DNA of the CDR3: TGTGCCAGCAGCCAGGAGAAGGGGAACACCATATATTTT. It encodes CASSQEKGNTIYF.

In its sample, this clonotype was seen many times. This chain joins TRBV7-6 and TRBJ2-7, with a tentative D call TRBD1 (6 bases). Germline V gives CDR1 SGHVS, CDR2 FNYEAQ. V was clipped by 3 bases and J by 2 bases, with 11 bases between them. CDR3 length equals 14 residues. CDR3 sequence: CASSFTAGAYEQYF. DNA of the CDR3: TGTGCCAGCAGCTTTACTGCAGGGGCCTACGAGCAGTACTTC.

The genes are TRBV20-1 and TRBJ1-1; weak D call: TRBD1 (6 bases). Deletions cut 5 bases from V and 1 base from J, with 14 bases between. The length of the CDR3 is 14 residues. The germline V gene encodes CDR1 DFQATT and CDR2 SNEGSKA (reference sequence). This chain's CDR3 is CSAYRRGANTEAFF. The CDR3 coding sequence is TGCAGTGCTTACAGGAGGGGGGCGAACACTGAAGCTTTCTTT.

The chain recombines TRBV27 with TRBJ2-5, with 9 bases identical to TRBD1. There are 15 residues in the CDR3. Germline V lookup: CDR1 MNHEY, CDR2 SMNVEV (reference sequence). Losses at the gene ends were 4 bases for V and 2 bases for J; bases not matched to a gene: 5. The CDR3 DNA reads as TGTGCCAGCAGTTACCGACAGGGGGAACAAGAGACCCAGTACTTC. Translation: CASSYRQGEQETQYF.

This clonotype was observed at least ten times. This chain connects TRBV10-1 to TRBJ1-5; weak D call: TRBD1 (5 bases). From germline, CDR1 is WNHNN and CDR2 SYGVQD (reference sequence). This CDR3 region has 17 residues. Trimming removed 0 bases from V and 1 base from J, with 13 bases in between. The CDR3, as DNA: TGCGCCAGCAGTGAGTCCGGGGGATGGTGGAGCAATCAGCCCCAGCATTTT. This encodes CASSESGGWWSNQPQHF.

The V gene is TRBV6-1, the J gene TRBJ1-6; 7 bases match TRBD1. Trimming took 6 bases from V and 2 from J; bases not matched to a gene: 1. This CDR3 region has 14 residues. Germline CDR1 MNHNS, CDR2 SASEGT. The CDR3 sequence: CASRGTAYNSPLHF. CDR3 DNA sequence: TGTGCCAGCAGGGGGACAGCCTATAATTCACCCCTCCACTTT.